The rows below give T cell receptor beta chains drawn from one sample of a study of response to subunit inactivated influenza vaccine. TCRdb re-called the RT-PCR reads with MiXCR, one entry per CDR3 protein. The sample contains about 620,000 distinct CDR3 sequences, approximately 12% of which appear only once. Sequenced here: PBMCs from blood, sampled on the day of vaccination. The receptor set was obtained from a man aged 45-60 years who received an inactivated influenza vaccine. Each CDR3 is given without its conserved first and last residue. A D gene is named only where the DNA matches it firmly.

D	V	J	CDR3
TRBD1	TRBV20-1	TRBJ2-5	SARSQGAETQY
TRBD1	TRBV10-3	TRBJ2-3	AINMDRDDEDTQY
NA	TRBV7-2	TRBJ2-7	ASNSAGGFAYEQY
NA	TRBV28	TRBJ2-7	ASRDNSYEQY
NA	TRBV5-1	TRBJ1-1	ASSPHAGTTEAF
NA	TRBV12-3/TRBV12-4	TRBJ2-2	ASSLSTTGELF
NA	TRBV5-4	TRBJ1-1	ASSISGTSNTEAF
TRBD1	TRBV12-3/TRBV12-4	TRBJ2-2	ASSPRQGAIGELF
NA	TRBV5-1	TRBJ2-1	ASSLDKRVRGRYNEQF
NA	TRBV5-1	TRBJ2-5	ASSLEPRETQY
NA	TRBV5-1	TRBJ1-4	ASSLGAAATNEKLF
TRBD2	TRBV12-3/TRBV12-4	TRBJ2-1	ASSSLAGGYNEQF
TRBD2	TRBV12-3/TRBV12-4	TRBJ2-7	ASRGLAGAGTYEQY
TRBD1	TRBV12-3/TRBV12-4	TRBJ2-4	ASSLGQGVSNIQY
TRBD2	TRBV19	TRBJ2-4	ASSSGSFNIQY
TRBD2	TRBV7-8	TRBJ2-1	ASSFTSGSYNEQF
NA	TRBV5-5	TRBJ2-1	ASSPGGPGNEQF
TRBD2	TRBV7-2	TRBJ2-7	ASSPGLASHEQY
NA	TRBV18	TRBJ2-3	ASSQGGPSDTQY
TRBD1	TRBV7-8	TRBJ2-5	ASKRTGNQETQY
NA	TRBV20-1	TRBJ1-2	SASPSGYGYT
NA	TRBV25-1	TRBJ1-1	ASSEGGRGPEAF
NA	TRBV6-2/TRBV6-3	TRBJ1-6	ASRRRNDNSPLH
TRBD1	TRBV6-1	TRBJ1-2	ASSPGGPVYGYT
TRBD2	TRBV20-1	TRBJ2-7	SARDLVAGGYEQY
NA	TRBV12-5	TRBJ2-2	ASGPPDGTGELF
NA	TRBV3-1	TRBJ2-5	ASSRGIRETQY
NA	TRBV12-3/TRBV12-4	TRBJ1-1	ASSLMWGAAF
NA	TRBV20-1	TRBJ1-5	SAADRFYSNQPQH
TRBD2	TRBV4-2	TRBJ2-3	ASSEGLAGTDTQY
NA	TRBV29-1	TRBJ2-7	SVERPSLVGYEQY
TRBD2	TRBV27	TRBJ2-1	ASRLAYRRSYNEQF
TRBD1	TRBV4-3	TRBJ2-2	ASSQVGSRGPAGELF
TRBD2	TRBV14	TRBJ2-1	ASSLQRGPYNEQF
TRBD1	TRBV4-2	TRBJ2-7	ASSQDPTGEYEQY
NA	TRBV4-2	TRBJ2-1	ASSQVGEGKGNEQF
NA	TRBV28	TRBJ2-7	ASSFLGGYSYEQY
NA	TRBV4-3	TRBJ2-5	ASSQKILDETQY
NA	TRBV3-1	TRBJ2-1	ASSPPIVGSREQF